Detailed here is one T cell receptor beta chain. There are a few counts of this clone. Its specific antigen is unknown. Per-nucleotide qualities are absent, and no much larger clonotype sits a single base away. The collaborating institutions used their own protocols to collect whole blood in K2EDTA tubes. For TCRbeta analysis, collaborator samples were shipped as frozen whole blood, as isolated PBMCs, or as DNA extracted from either sample type. The entry originates in a study of blood T cell repertoires in COVID-19 (dated by TCRdb to the early 2020s). For context, the study as a whole: Samples from collaborators originated in the United States, Italy and Spain and spanned both the acute and convalescent phases of COVID-19. Nearly every sample came with metadata listing a de-identified subject ID, COVID-19 status, age in years and sex. The repertoires were released in a freely available public database meant as a resource for research on the immune response to SARS-CoV-2. Where available, HLA class I and class II types were taken from metadata supplied by the sample provider and were not determined by assay-based typing. The samples were drawn from two sources: the first 160 participants of the ongoing ImmuneRACE study, and 1,254 subjects contributed by 6 global collaborators. The material from the prospective study consisted of cDNA or gDNA derived from T cells, B-cell-depleted T cells, or PBMCs. Subjects who had been exposed to COVID-19, were actively infected with it, or had recovered from it provided the deeply sampled blood TCRbeta repertoires that made up the dataset. Study-wide conclusions, independent of this receptor: How much clinical and demographic metadata was included differed by source and by participant, and the metadata was provided uncurated.

TCRbeta CDR3 regions were amplified from genomic DNA by means of the immunoSEQ Assay, a bias-controlled multiplex PCR. In the original analysis: The number of nucleated cells in each sample was estimated from the amplification of reference gene primers within the assay. To quantify the absolute abundance of each unique TCRbeta CDR3 rearrangement, sequence reads were collapsed and filtered. For each sample, productive Simpson clonality was calculated as the square root of Simpson's diversity index across productive rearrangements. Here the immuneACCESS table is served through TCRdb, limited to in-frame sequences with V and J called. Missing clones are a known gap in these copies; in checked studies unresolved V genes cover under half, and the rest lacks a known reason. V and J calls plus clone size are reproduced from that table; the DNA served to infer D and trimming. The sample table holds hundreds of thousands of clones, of which 80% to 90% were seen once. Jointly, the top ten make up over 0.2% of the sample.

The specimen sequenced was peripheral blood. The sequence was collected from a woman aged 18-29 years with acute or convalescent COVID-19.

The DNA reads as follows: TGTGCCAGCAGCTTAGTTCAGGCGACTGGAAACACCATATATTTT. This sequence encodes CASSLVQATGNTIYF. Here the chain combines TRBV7-2 and TRBJ1-3, with no reliable assignment of the D segment. V was cut back by 1 base and J by 2 bases, leaving a gap of 9 bases between them. Taken from the germline V gene, the CDR1 and CDR2 loops are SGHTA and FQGNSA. Counted from cysteine to phenylalanine, this CDR3 has 15 amino acids. The kept DNA is CDR3 alone, 45 bases in frame from the first base.